This entry lists 20 T cell receptor beta chains sequenced from one sample in a study of shared clonotypes between healthy human individuals. Repertoires were generated with immunoSEQ multiplex PCR, while TCRdb's copy carries only in-frame clones and drops some. Among about 980,000 clones, approximately 80% were seen once, and the ten largest hold about 1.5%. Sequenced material: memory CD4+ T cells sorted from blood. Subset: CD45RA-negative fraction. These receptors originate from a man aged 18 to 29 in good health.

The genes are TRBV15 and TRBJ2-7, with 10 nucleotides matching TRBD1. CDR3 length: 15 residues. Germline CDR1 LNHNV, CDR2 YYDKDF (reference sequence). V dropped 4 bases and J dropped 6; count of bases not matched to a gene: 9. CDR3 bases: TGTGCCACCAGCAATCGACAGGGGGCTCCCTCCGAGCAGTACTTC. It yields the protein CATSNRQGAPSEQYF.

This clone was counted a few times. This sample also contains other DNA sequences that code for the same CDR3. The CDR3 sequence is CASSSRLAGNTDTQYF. CDR3 nucleotide sequence: TGTGCCAGCAGTTCCCGACTAGCGGGGAACACAGATACGCAGTATTTT. V and J are TRBV7-2 and TRBJ2-3; TRBD2 matches 11 bases. Germline loops: CDR1 SGHTA, CDR2 FQGNSA. Trimming at V came to 6 bases and at J to 2 bases, leaving 7 bases not matched to a gene. The CDR3 covers 16 residues.

The rearrangement joins TRBV7-9 to TRBJ2-5; TRBD1 aligns across 7 bases. CDR1 is SEHNR, CDR2 FQNEAQ, per germline (reference sequence). After removal of 4 bases from V and 8 bases from J, the junction contained 7 bases not matched to a gene. The CDR3 totals 13 residues. CDR3 sequence (DNA): TGTGCCAGCAGCTCCTGGACAGGCGGCACCCAGTACTTC. Its translation: CASSSWTGGTQYF.

The chain combines TRBV9 with TRBJ2-2; 9 nucleotides match TRBD1. The CDR3 contains 15 residues. V was clipped by 4 bases and J by 2 bases; unmatched bases: 3. Germline CDR1 reads SGDLS; CDR2 reads YYNGEE. CDR3 region: CASSRTGDNTGELFF. The CDR3 DNA follows: TGTGCCAGCAGCCGGACAGGGGATAACACCGGGGAGCTGTTTTTT. Supplemented by reference TRBV9 and TRBJ2-2, the full variable domain reads DSGVTQTPKHLITATGQRVTLRCSPRSGDLSVYWYQQSLDQGLQFLIQYYNGEERAKGNILERFSAQQFPDLHSELNLSSLELGDSALYFCASSRTGDNTGELFFGEGSRLTVL.

This clone was seen only a few times. Within the sample, other DNA sequences also encode this same CDR3. The V gene is TRBV5-1, the J gene TRBJ2-3; 7 bases are a match to TRBD1. The V gene end was trimmed by 5 bases and the J gene end by 1 base; junction bases not matched to a gene: 1. The length of the CDR3 is 13 residues. The germline V gene has CDR1 SGHRS and CDR2 YFSETQ. CDR3 amino acids: CASSTGGTDTQYF. In DNA, the CDR3 is TGCGCCAGCAGTACAGGGGGCACAGATACGCAGTATTTT.

CDR3 nucleotides: TGTGCCAGCAGGTCCCTGGGGGGAGGACTAGTTGGGGATACGCAGTATTTT. This sequence encodes CASRSLGGGLVGDTQYF. The chain is built from TRBV27 and TRBJ2-3; 7 bases map to TRBD2. Germline lookup yields CDR1 MNHEY and CDR2 SMNVEV (reference sequence). The trim removed 6 bases at V and 6 bases at J, leaving 18 bases unmatched. This CDR3 has 17 residues.

Regarding this clone: Other DNA sequences in this sample translate to the same CDR3. This chain joins TRBV11-3 and TRBJ2-1, with a weak D call TRBD1 (6 bases). The CDR3 consists of 14 residues. The V end was cut by 5 bases, the J end by 4 bases, with 12 bases between. Germline-derived CDR1 and CDR2 are SGHNT and YENEEA. In DNA, the CDR3 is TGTGCCAGCAGCCTTGGACAGATTTACAATGAGCAGTTCTTC. Protein: CASSLGQIYNEQFF.

This chain links TRBV11-2 with TRBJ1-3, with 7 bases fitting TRBD1. With 3 bases clipped from V and 0 bases from J, the junction kept 5 bases outside the gene matches. The CDR3 is made up of 16 amino acids. Germline-derived CDR1 and CDR2 are SGHAT and FQNNGV. CDR3 residues: CASSFVGGPSGNTIYF. CDR3 bases: TGTGCCAGCAGCTTCGTAGGGGGCCCCTCTGGAAACACCATATATTTT.

This chain uses TRBV9 with TRBJ2-7; the match to TRBD1 covers 8 bases. Germline CDR1 SGDLS, CDR2 YYNGEE. This CDR3 is 15 amino acids long. J was trimmed by 3 bases and V by 0 bases; bases with no gene match: 5. CDR3 region: CASSVETGGNYEQYF. DNA for the CDR3: TGTGCCAGCAGCGTAGAAACAGGGGGAAACTACGAGCAGTACTTC.

The genes are TRBV5-1 and TRBJ1-1; 10 positions agree with TRBD1. CDR3 length: 17 amino acids. V gave up 1 base and J gave up 11 bases; unmatched junction bases: 17. The V gene's germline CDR1 is SGHRS and CDR2 YFSETQ. The CDR3 DNA sequence: TGCGCCAGCAGCTTGACTACCGGGGCGGGGACAGGGGTGATCGCTTTCTTT. This gives the protein CASSLTTGAGTGVIAFF.

V is TRBV6-7 and J is TRBJ1-6, with 7 bases fitting TRBD1. TRBV6-7 falls under the ORF class, with uncertain function. Unmatched junction bases numbered 8, after V lost 2 bases and J lost 10 bases. The CDR3 is made up of 15 amino acids. The CDR3 protein is CASSYDQGEWSPLHF. The CDR3 DNA is TGTGCCAGCAGTTACGATCAGGGGGAGTGGTCACCCCTCCACTTT.

V is TRBV28 and J is TRBJ1-6; 10 nucleotides align to TRBD1. The CDR3 sequence is 17 residues long. Germline CDR1 reads MDHEN; CDR2 reads SYDVKM. V lost 3 bases and J lost 10; bases outside the gene matches: 12. The CDR3 is CASSFLGGGTGESPLHF. The CDR3, as DNA: TGTGCCAGCAGTTTTTTGGGGGGAGGGACAGGGGAATCACCCCTCCACTTT.

The sample holds a few counts of this clone. Other DNA sequences in the same sample also yield this CDR3. The CDR3 loop is CASSPQGRGETQYF. The CDR3, as DNA: TGCGCCAGCAGTCCTCAGGGGCGCGGAGAGACCCAGTACTTC. This chain links TRBV5-1 with TRBJ2-5, with D perhaps matching TRBD1 (6 bases). The V end was cut by 5 bases, the J end by 4 bases, with 15 bases between. Germline values: CDR1 SGHRS, CDR2 YFSETQ. This CDR3 contains 14 residues.

The rearrangement uses TRBV19 and TRBJ1-1, with TRBD1 matching over 12 bases. Trimming cost V 10 bases and J 0 bases; bases outside gene matches: 9. The germline V gene encodes CDR1 LNHDA and CDR2 SQIVND (reference sequence). There are 16 residues in the CDR3. CDR3 region: CATKLGQGAMNTEAFF. Here the CDR3 DNA reads TGTGCCACCAAGCTGGGACAGGGGGCGATGAACACTGAAGCTTTCTTT.

The CDR3 DNA follows: TGTGCCTGGAGCGAGGTTACGGGAAACACCATATATTTT. It codes for CAWSEVTGNTIYF. The chain couples TRBV30 to TRBJ1-3, with D uncertain. The germline V gene encodes CDR1 GTSNPN and CDR2 SVGIG (reference sequence). The CDR3 runs to 13 residues. V shed 3 bases and J shed 4 bases, with 10 bases lying between them. The whole variable domain, remainder taken from reference TRBV30 and TRBJ1-3, is SQTIHQWPATLVQPVGSPLSLECTVEGTSNPNLYWYRQAAGRGLQLLFYSVGIGQISSEVPQNLSASRPQDRQFILSSKKLLLSDSGFYLCAWSEVTGNTIYFGEGSWLTVV.

This clone turned up a few times. The chain has TRBV19 and TRBJ2-2; no definite D call. Trimming stripped 8 bases from V and 1 base from J, with 14 bases between. Germline CDR1 is LNHDA and CDR2 is SQIVND (reference sequence). This CDR3 has 15 amino acids. CDR3 loop: CASRVGGLNTGELFF. In DNA form, the CDR3 reads TGTGCCAGTCGAGTCGGCGGTTTGAACACCGGGGAGCTGTTTTTT.

The chain links TRBV10-2 to TRBJ1-5; D not resolved. The CDR3 has 13 amino acids. CDR1 is WSHSY and CDR2 is SAAADI in the germline V gene. Deletions cut 3 bases from V and 7 bases from J, with 10 bases between. The CDR3 DNA is TGCGCCAGCAGTGACCTTCAACAGCAGCCCCAGCATTTT. The encoded protein is CASSDLQQQPQHF.

This clone was seen only a few times. J is TRBJ1-2 and V is TRBV6-5, with TRBD1 matching 10 bases. CDR1 and CDR2 (germline): MNHEY, SVGAGI. There are 14 residues in the CDR3. Losses at the gene ends were 6 bases for V and 5 bases for J; bases not matched to a gene: 6. CDR3 amino acids: CASSKDRGKYGYTF. The CDR3 DNA reads as TGTGCCAGCAGCAAGGACAGGGGGAAATATGGCTACACCTTC.

The gene calls are TRBV11-2 and TRBJ2-2; 12 bases align to TRBD1. CDR3 length equals 18 residues. The V and J ends lost 5 bases and 6 bases, in that order; junction bases with no gene match: 13. Per germline, CDR1 SGHAT and CDR2 FQNNGV. The CDR3 spells CASSTRHRDRGRSGELFF. The CDR3 DNA reads as TGTGCCAGCAGCACCCGACACCGGGACAGGGGGCGCTCCGGGGAGCTGTTTTTT.

The chain links TRBV14 to TRBJ2-1; 11 positions match TRBD2. CDR3 size: 15 residues. The V segment lost 3 bases and the J segment 6 bases; nucleotides outside the gene matches: 4. Germline CDR1 and CDR2: SGHDN and FVKESK. CDR3 DNA sequence: TGTGCCAGCAGCCAGCTTAGCGGGGGGGCCAATGAGCAGTTCTTC. Translating gives CASSQLSGGANEQFF.